Listed below are T cell receptor beta chains from one sample, sequenced in a study of blood T cell repertoires in COVID-19. Assay: immunoSEQ multiplex PCR; the TCRdb copy retains only in-frame clones and omits some. The repertoire holds 330,000 or so clones, with 85% to 90% as singletons. Material: PBMCs or T cells enriched from blood (not recorded which). The source of these receptors is a woman aged 25 to 39 who had been exposed to COVID-19. Each CDR3 is given with its conserved first and last residue. A D gene is named only where the DNA matches it firmly. Not all rows give a size; the values are once, few, many and, for expanded clones, a class.

j_call: TRBJ1-2; clone_size: NA; d_call: TRBD1; v_call: TRBV7-6; cdr3_nt: TGTGCCAGCAGCTCCGAAACGTCAGGGGGCGCAGGTGGCTACACCTTC; cdr3_aa: CASSSETSGGAGGYTF
j_call: TRBJ2-2; clone_size: few; d_call: NA; v_call: TRBV19; cdr3_nt: TGTGCCAGCCGCGGACAGCGGGGGGAGCTGTTTTTT; cdr3_aa: CASRGQRGELFF
j_call: TRBJ1-2; clone_size: NA; d_call: TRBD1; v_call: TRBV7-2; cdr3_nt: TGTGAGAGGCCCAGGGACAGAAACTATGGCTACACCTTC; cdr3_aa: CERPRDRNYGYTF
j_call: TRBJ2-1; clone_size: NA; d_call: TRBD2; v_call: TRBV19; cdr3_nt: TGTGCCAGTAGTATCCGACTAGCGGGAGATGCCTACAATGAGCAGTTCTTC; cdr3_aa: CASSIRLAGDAYNEQFF
j_call: TRBJ2-3; clone_size: NA; d_call: TRBD1; v_call: TRBV20-1; cdr3_nt: TGCAGTGCTAGTTTCCCGACAGGGAACACAGATACGCAGTATTTT; cdr3_aa: CSASFPTGNTDTQYF
j_call: TRBJ2-5; clone_size: NA; d_call: NA; v_call: TRBV14; cdr3_nt: TGTGCCAGCAGCCCAACCCCTGGTTGGAGGGACCAAGAGACCCAGTACTTC; cdr3_aa: CASSPTPGWRDQETQYF
j_call: TRBJ2-7; clone_size: NA; d_call: TRBD1; v_call: TRBV3-1/TRBV3-2; cdr3_nt: TGTGCCAGCAGCCAAAAGGGGGCCTCCTACGAGCAGTACTTC; cdr3_aa: CASSQKGASYEQYF
j_call: TRBJ1-6; clone_size: NA; d_call: TRBD1; v_call: TRBV7-3; cdr3_nt: TGTGCCAGCAGCTTACCGGTGGGACAGCTGAATTCACCCCTCCACTTT; cdr3_aa: CASSLPVGQLNSPLHF
j_call: TRBJ2-5; clone_size: NA; d_call: NA; v_call: TRBV29-1; cdr3_nt: TGCAGCGTGTACCGGGACAGCGGGGGAGAGACCCAGTACTTC; cdr3_aa: CSVYRDSGGETQYF
j_call: TRBJ2-3; clone_size: NA; d_call: NA; v_call: TRBV28; cdr3_nt: TGTGCCAGCAGCTTCCGGGCGGGACCACCCACAGATACGCAGTATTTT; cdr3_aa: CASSFRAGPPTDTQYF
j_call: TRBJ1-1; clone_size: once; d_call: NA; v_call: TRBV27; cdr3_nt: TGTGCCAGCAGAATCGGGGGGGGCACTGAAGCTTTCTTT; cdr3_aa: CASRIGGGTEAFF
j_call: TRBJ2-2; clone_size: NA; d_call: TRBD2; v_call: TRBV27; cdr3_nt: TGTGCCAGCAGTTTTCTGGGGGTAGCGGGAGTTACCGGGGAGCTGTTTTTT; cdr3_aa: CASSFLGVAGVTGELFF
j_call: TRBJ2-5; clone_size: few; d_call: NA; v_call: TRBV5-1; cdr3_nt: TGCGCCAGCAGCTTGGCCCAGATGGAGACCCAGTACTTC; cdr3_aa: CASSLAQMETQYF
j_call: TRBJ2-1; clone_size: NA; d_call: TRBD2; v_call: TRBV4-2; cdr3_nt: TGTGCCAGCAGCCAATACGCTAGCGGGAGGCCCTCTCCGGGCAATGAGCAGTTCTTC; cdr3_aa: CASSQYASGRPSPGNEQFF
j_call: TRBJ1-6; clone_size: NA; d_call: NA; v_call: TRBV7-3; cdr3_nt: TGTGCCAGCAGCTCAGGATCCTATAATTCACCCCTCCACTTT; cdr3_aa: CASSSGSYNSPLHF
j_call: TRBJ1-4; clone_size: NA; d_call: TRBD1; v_call: TRBV5-1; cdr3_nt: TGCGCCAGCAGCTTCGCAGGGGGAAGAGATGAAAAACTGTTTTTT; cdr3_aa: CASSFAGGRDEKLFF
j_call: TRBJ2-5; clone_size: NA; d_call: NA; v_call: TRBV11-3; cdr3_nt: TGTGCCAGCAGTTTTTGGAGGGGCCAAGAGACCCAGTACTTC; cdr3_aa: CASSFWRGQETQYF
j_call: TRBJ1-2; clone_size: once; d_call: NA; v_call: TRBV6-6; cdr3_nt: TGTGCCAGCAGTTCGCTTGACAGTTACTATGGCTACACCTTC; cdr3_aa: CASSSLDSYYGYTF
j_call: TRBJ2-1; clone_size: NA; d_call: NA; v_call: TRBV6-5; cdr3_nt: TGTGCCAGCAGGGGCTACCTCTTCTCCTACAATGAGCAGTTCTTC; cdr3_aa: CASRGYLFSYNEQFF
j_call: TRBJ1-1; clone_size: few; d_call: NA; v_call: TRBV6-5; cdr3_nt: TGTGCCAGCAGTACGACAGTGAACACTGAAGCTTTCTTT; cdr3_aa: CASSTTVNTEAFF
j_call: TRBJ2-2; clone_size: NA; d_call: NA; v_call: TRBV29-1; cdr3_nt: TGCAGCGTTGGGATGGCGGGCAACACCGGGGAGCTGTTTTTT; cdr3_aa: CSVGMAGNTGELFF
j_call: TRBJ1-2; clone_size: NA; d_call: NA; v_call: TRBV12-3/TRBV12-4; cdr3_nt: TGTGCCAGCAGTTTGGCCAGGGTTGGAGTCTACACCTTC; cdr3_aa: CASSLARVGVYTF
j_call: TRBJ2-1; clone_size: NA; d_call: TRBD2; v_call: TRBV28; cdr3_nt: TGTGCCAGCCTAGCGGGTTTCTACAATGAGCAGTTCTTC; cdr3_aa: CASLAGFYNEQFF
j_call: TRBJ1-2; clone_size: once; d_call: NA; v_call: TRBV7-6; cdr3_nt: TGTGCCAGCAGCTTAGCATCAGGGGCTAACTATGGCTACACCTTC; cdr3_aa: CASSLASGANYGYTF
j_call: TRBJ2-1; clone_size: NA; d_call: NA; v_call: TRBV2; cdr3_nt: TGTGCCAGCAGTGACGGAGCGGAAAGGGTCAATGAGCAGTTCTTC; cdr3_aa: CASSDGAERVNEQFF
j_call: TRBJ2-7; clone_size: NA; d_call: TRBD2; v_call: TRBV12-5; cdr3_nt: TGTGCTAGTGGCCCCGAAAGTAGCGGGACGAGCTACGAGCAGTACTTC; cdr3_aa: CASGPESSGTSYEQYF
j_call: TRBJ1-2; clone_size: NA; d_call: NA; v_call: TRBV12-3/TRBV12-4; cdr3_nt: TGTGCCAGCAGTTTGAGGGAGTGGGGCTACACCTTC; cdr3_aa: CASSLREWGYTF
j_call: TRBJ2-7; clone_size: NA; d_call: NA; v_call: TRBV7-9; cdr3_nt: TGTGCCAGCAGCTTTAGCGGAGTGGTCTACGAGCAGTACTTC; cdr3_aa: CASSFSGVVYEQYF
j_call: TRBJ2-3; clone_size: NA; d_call: TRBD1; v_call: TRBV7-8; cdr3_nt: TGTGCCAGCAGCCCGGACAGGGGGGGCACAGATACGCAGTATTTT; cdr3_aa: CASSPDRGGTDTQYF
j_call: TRBJ1-2; clone_size: once; d_call: NA; v_call: TRBV19; cdr3_nt: TGTGCCAGTAGTATTGTAGGCAGGATGACGGGCTACACCTTC; cdr3_aa: CASSIVGRMTGYTF
j_call: TRBJ1-2; clone_size: NA; d_call: NA; v_call: TRBV19; cdr3_nt: TGTGCCAGTAGTATGGTTGATTGGGGAGACCTCTATGGCTACACCTTC; cdr3_aa: CASSMVDWGDLYGYTF
j_call: TRBJ2-1; clone_size: NA; d_call: TRBD2; v_call: TRBV3-1/TRBV3-2; cdr3_nt: TGTGCCAGCAGCCAAGGGACTAGCGGCCACAATGAGCAGTTCTTC; cdr3_aa: CASSQGTSGHNEQFF
j_call: TRBJ2-2; clone_size: NA; d_call: NA; v_call: TRBV13; cdr3_nt: TGTGCCAGCAGCCCTACAGGGCGCACCGGGGAGCTGTTTTTT; cdr3_aa: CASSPTGRTGELFF
j_call: TRBJ1-1; clone_size: NA; d_call: NA; v_call: TRBV6-5; cdr3_nt: TGTGCCAGCAGTTACCAACAGGGCTTGAACACTGAAGCTTTCTTT; cdr3_aa: CASSYQQGLNTEAFF
j_call: TRBJ2-5; clone_size: NA; d_call: TRBD1; v_call: TRBV11-3; cdr3_nt: TGTGCCAGCAGCTCCAGACAGGGGGGAGAGACCCAGTACTTC; cdr3_aa: CASSSRQGGETQYF
j_call: TRBJ1-1; clone_size: NA; d_call: NA; v_call: TRBV2; cdr3_nt: TGTGCCAGCAGTGACTGGCGGCCCCTCACTGAAGCTTTCTTT; cdr3_aa: CASSDWRPLTEAFF
j_call: TRBJ1-3; clone_size: NA; d_call: NA; v_call: TRBV10-3; cdr3_nt: TGTGCCATCAGTTCCCCCGGACAAAGCTCTGGAAACACCATATATTTT; cdr3_aa: CAISSPGQSSGNTIYF
j_call: TRBJ2-1; clone_size: once; d_call: NA; v_call: TRBV12-2; cdr3_nt: TGTGCAAGTCGCTTAGTGTATGCGGATGAGCAGTTCTTC; cdr3_aa: CASRLVYADEQFF
j_call: TRBJ1-6; clone_size: NA; d_call: NA; v_call: TRBV11-3; cdr3_nt: TGTGCCAGCAGCCCCGGCGGGGGGGAAAATTCACCCCTCCACTTT; cdr3_aa: CASSPGGGENSPLHF
j_call: TRBJ1-3; clone_size: once; d_call: NA; v_call: TRBV5-1; cdr3_nt: TGCGCCAGCAGCTTGGACACCATCTCTGGAAACACCATATATTTT; cdr3_aa: CASSLDTISGNTIYF
j_call: TRBJ1-1; clone_size: NA; d_call: NA; v_call: TRBV2; cdr3_nt: TGTGCCAGGGGGGGGTTGGGCACTGAAGCTTTCTTT; cdr3_aa: CARGGLGTEAFF
j_call: TRBJ2-5; clone_size: once; d_call: NA; v_call: TRBV2; cdr3_nt: TGTGCCAGCAGTCAGCAGGGCGCAGGGTGGGAGACCCAGTACTTC; cdr3_aa: CASSQQGAGWETQYF
j_call: TRBJ1-2; clone_size: NA; d_call: NA; v_call: TRBV27; cdr3_nt: TGTGCCAGCAGAATGGGAACCATGGGGGGAGGCTATGGCTACACCTTC; cdr3_aa: CASRMGTMGGGYGYTF
j_call: TRBJ1-5; clone_size: NA; d_call: NA; v_call: TRBV18; cdr3_nt: TGTGCCAGCTCACCTTGGGGGCCCGGGGGGAACGACCAGCCCCAGCATTTT; cdr3_aa: CASSPWGPGGNDQPQHF
j_call: TRBJ2-1; clone_size: NA; d_call: NA; v_call: TRBV27; cdr3_nt: TGTGCCAGCAGTGACTTCAGGGTACGGCAGTTCTTC; cdr3_aa: CASSDFRVRQFF
j_call: TRBJ1-2; clone_size: NA; d_call: TRBD1; v_call: TRBV28; cdr3_nt: TGTGCCAGCAGTTTAAATCAACCAGGACAGGCATATGGCTACACCTTC; cdr3_aa: CASSLNQPGQAYGYTF
j_call: TRBJ2-1; clone_size: once; d_call: TRBD2; v_call: TRBV9; cdr3_nt: TGTGCCAGCAGGAAAGCGGGAGGGGTAGACAATGAGCAGTTCTTC; cdr3_aa: CASRKAGGVDNEQFF
j_call: TRBJ2-1; clone_size: NA; d_call: TRBD1; v_call: TRBV6-4; cdr3_nt: TGTGCCAGCAGTGACTCGATGTGGGGGGACAGGGAGCAGTTCTTC; cdr3_aa: CASSDSMWGDREQFF
j_call: TRBJ2-3; clone_size: NA; d_call: TRBD1; v_call: TRBV28; cdr3_nt: TGTGCCAGCAGTTCACCCGGGACAGGACTCACAGATACGCAGTATTTT; cdr3_aa: CASSSPGTGLTDTQYF
j_call: TRBJ1-1; clone_size: NA; d_call: NA; v_call: TRBV27; cdr3_nt: TGTGCCAGCAGGGGTCGGGGGTTCACTGAAGCTTTCTTT; cdr3_aa: CASRGRGFTEAFF
j_call: TRBJ2-7; clone_size: NA; d_call: TRBD1; v_call: TRBV7-3; cdr3_nt: TGTGCCAGCAGCCCAGGGACAGGGGGCCTATCCTACGAGCAGTACTTC; cdr3_aa: CASSPGTGGLSYEQYF
j_call: TRBJ1-1; clone_size: NA; d_call: NA; v_call: TRBV2; cdr3_nt: TGTGCCAGCAGTCAGGCGGGGGTGAACACTGAAGCTTTCTTT; cdr3_aa: CASSQAGVNTEAFF
j_call: TRBJ1-1; clone_size: NA; d_call: NA; v_call: TRBV5-8; cdr3_nt: TGTGCCAGCAGCTTGGAGCGGAGGAACACTGAAGCTTTCTTT; cdr3_aa: CASSLERRNTEAFF
j_call: TRBJ1-1; clone_size: NA; d_call: TRBD1; v_call: TRBV5-1; cdr3_nt: TGCGCCAGCAGGTCACAGGGGGACACTGAAGCTTTCTTT; cdr3_aa: CASRSQGDTEAFF
j_call: TRBJ1-3; clone_size: NA; d_call: NA; v_call: TRBV5-4; cdr3_nt: TGTGCCAGCAGCGCGGAACCTGGAAACACCATATATTTT; cdr3_aa: CASSAEPGNTIYF
j_call: TRBJ2-7; clone_size: NA; d_call: NA; v_call: TRBV11-2; cdr3_nt: TGTGCCAGCAGCCCTCAGGCTGACAGCTACGAGCAGTACTTC; cdr3_aa: CASSPQADSYEQYF
j_call: TRBJ1-1; clone_size: NA; d_call: NA; v_call: TRBV12-3/TRBV12-4; cdr3_nt: TGTGCCAGCACTGGACAAATGAACACTGAAGCTTTCTTT; cdr3_aa: CASTGQMNTEAFF
j_call: TRBJ2-7; clone_size: NA; d_call: NA; v_call: TRBV27; cdr3_nt: TGTGCCAGCAGTTTCGGGGGCGGGAGCAGGTACGAGCAGTACTTC; cdr3_aa: CASSFGGGSRYEQYF
j_call: TRBJ2-1; clone_size: NA; d_call: NA; v_call: TRBV7-9; cdr3_nt: TGTGCCAGCAGCCCCCCAGGTCCCCGGGCCCAGGGCTACAATGAGCAGTTCTTC; cdr3_aa: CASSPPGPRAQGYNEQFF
j_call: TRBJ1-1; clone_size: NA; d_call: TRBD1; v_call: TRBV6-5; cdr3_nt: TGTGCCAGCACGGACAGGGGTAGGGGTGAAGCTTTCTTT; cdr3_aa: CASTDRGRGEAFF